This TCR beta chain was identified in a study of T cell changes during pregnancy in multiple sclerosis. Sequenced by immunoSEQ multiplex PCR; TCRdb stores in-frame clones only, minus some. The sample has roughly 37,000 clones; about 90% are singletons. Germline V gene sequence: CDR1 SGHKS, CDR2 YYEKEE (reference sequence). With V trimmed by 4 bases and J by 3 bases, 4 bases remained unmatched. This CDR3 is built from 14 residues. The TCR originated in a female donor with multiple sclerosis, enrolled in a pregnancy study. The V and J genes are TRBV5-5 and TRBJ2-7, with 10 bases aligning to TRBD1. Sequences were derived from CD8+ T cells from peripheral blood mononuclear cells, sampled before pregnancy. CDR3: CASSPGTGDYEQYF. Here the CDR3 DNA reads TGTGCCAGCAGCCCGGGGACAGGGGACTACGAGCAGTACTTC.